This T cell receptor beta chain was sequenced for a study of early T cells in non-severe SARS-CoV-2 infection. Study-wide context: Chains were unpaired, as sequencing was done on bulk RNA from unsorted whole blood. Study findings and constraints: CD4 and private specificities were missed by VDJdb matching, which favored anti-spike CD8 responses.

V was clipped by 5 bases and J by 2 bases, with 10 bases between them. The length of the CDR3 is 13 residues. CDR1 is MNHNS and CDR2 is SASEGT in the germline V gene. Each single cDNA molecule received a unique molecular identifier. In TCRdb, the 5' RACE reads were re-called with MiXCR into one record per CDR3 protein. The sample shows roughly 75,000 distinct CDR3 sequences, approximately 12% of them seen only once. For this clonotype: Its antigen is not known.

The chain joins TRBV6-1 to TRBJ2-7, with D possibly matching TRBD2 (7 bases). What was sequenced was whole blood. This TCR derives from an adult who was a healthcare worker with PCR-confirmed SARS-CoV-2 infection or an uninfected control (not recorded which). CDR3 amino acids: CASSQGRAYEQYF. The CDR3 nucleotides read TGTGCCAGCAGTCAGGGGAGGGCCTACGAGCAGTACTTC.